The clone carrying this T cell receptor beta chain came up many times. This entry is derived from a study of early T cells in non-severe SARS-CoV-2 infection. TCRdb called the 5' RACE reads again in MiXCR, with one record for every CDR3 protein. The sample lists more than 55,000 distinct CDR3 sequences, roughly 4.8% occurring once. Germline trimming cut 3 bases from V and 6 bases from J; bases unmatched to any gene: 4. The length of the CDR3 is 13 residues. Specimen: whole blood, collected at baseline. V gene TRBV12-3 or TRBV12-4 combines with J gene TRBJ1-2; 7 bases are a match to TRBD1. This TCR came from an adult who was a healthcare worker with PCR-confirmed SARS-CoV-2 infection or an uninfected control (not recorded which). The donor label of this sample is uncertain. This CDR3 is CASSFGRGNGYTF. Written as DNA, the CDR3 is TGTGCCAGCAGTTTTGGCAGGGGGAATGGCTACACCTTC.